This T cell receptor (beta chain) was sequenced in a study of glioma-infiltrating T cells. Study-wide background: Samples included WHO grade II oligodendrogliomas or astrocytomas and initial-diagnosis grade IV glioblastomas. Target coverage was about 4- to 11-fold for roughly one million blood T cells. Dexamethasone exposure before glioma surgery was limited to six or fewer days. The study, taken as a whole, reports: Shared blood CDR3 signature motifs marked patients with low tissue-blood divergence.

As for this clonotype: The antigen is not known.

TCR alpha and beta CDR3 regions were amplified from RNA using iRepertoire nested multiplex PCR. MiXCR, run by TCRdb on the multiplex PCR reads, gives a single entry per CDR3 protein. In the table there are 300,000 to 450,000 distinct CDR3 sequences, roughly two fifths of which are singletons. The V end lost 4 bases, the J end lost 5 bases, and 15 bases lay between the germline ends. The CDR3 is made up of 15 amino acids. In germline, CDR1 is MGHRA, CDR2 YSYEKL. The chain has TRBV4-1 and TRBJ2-1, with D possibly TRBD2 on 5 matching bases. The clonotype comes from a human donor with low-grade glioma or glioblastoma, undergoing nonglioma brain surgery, or in good health (not recorded which). The material sequenced was glioma tissue, nonneoplastic brain tissue, or PBMCs (not recorded which). The CDR3 is CASSRGLNINNEQFF. DNA of the CDR3: TGCGCCAGCAGCCGAGGACTGAATATAAACAATGAGCAGTTCTTC.